Included here is one T cell receptor beta chain sequence, with context. Antigen: not known. Per the germline V gene, CDR1 is KGHDR and CDR2 is SFDVKD. The CDR3 contains 13 residues. Trimming removed 4 bases at V and 3 bases at J, with 8 bases between. TCR beta CDR3 regions were amplified from RNA. Using the HTBI primer set, a first-round RT-PCR was run on the TCR CDR3. TCRdb independently ran MiXCR on the multiplex PCR reads; one entry per CDR3 protein. The table has around 600,000 distinct CDR3 sequences, roughly 45% seen once. Uncontrolled infections, other autoimmune diseases, pregnancy or lactation led to exclusion of patients. Used for diagnoses were clinical symptoms, serum thyroxine and TRAb, thyroid ultrasound and orbital computed tomography. These data originate in a study of T cells in Graves' hyperthyroidism and ophthalmopathy. Overall study findings and caveats: Appearing also in blood were most of the thyroid clonotypes expanded above 0.001. Stable hyperthyroidism was separated from ophthalmopathy by a model based on 13 V-J features.

The sequence came from an adult man with Graves' disease, either hyperthyroidism or ophthalmopathy (not recorded which). The gene calls are TRBV24-1 and TRBJ2-5; D is perhaps TRBD2 (5 bases). What was sequenced was peripheral blood or thyroid tissue (not recorded which). DNA for the CDR3: TGTGCCACCAGTGACGGGGTCGAAGAGACCCAGTACTTC. Its protein product is CATSDGVEETQYF.